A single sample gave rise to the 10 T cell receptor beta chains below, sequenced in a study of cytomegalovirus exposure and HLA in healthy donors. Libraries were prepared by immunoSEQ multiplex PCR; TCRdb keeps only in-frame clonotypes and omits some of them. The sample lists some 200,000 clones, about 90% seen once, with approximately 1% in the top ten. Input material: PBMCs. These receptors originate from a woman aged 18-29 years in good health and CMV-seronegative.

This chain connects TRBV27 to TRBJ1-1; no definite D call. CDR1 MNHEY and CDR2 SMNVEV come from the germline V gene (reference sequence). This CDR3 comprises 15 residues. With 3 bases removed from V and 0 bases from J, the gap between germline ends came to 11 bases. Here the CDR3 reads CASSLGADMNTEAFF. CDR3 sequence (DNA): TGTGCCAGCAGTTTGGGAGCCGACATGAACACTGAAGCTTTCTTT.

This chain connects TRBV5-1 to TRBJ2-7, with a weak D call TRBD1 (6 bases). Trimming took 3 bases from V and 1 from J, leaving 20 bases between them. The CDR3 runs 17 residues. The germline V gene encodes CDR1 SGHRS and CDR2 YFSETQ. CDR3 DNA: TGCGCCAGCAGCTCTGGCCTGAACTCGGGACAATCCTACGAGCAGTACTTC. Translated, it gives CASSSGLNSGQSYEQYF.

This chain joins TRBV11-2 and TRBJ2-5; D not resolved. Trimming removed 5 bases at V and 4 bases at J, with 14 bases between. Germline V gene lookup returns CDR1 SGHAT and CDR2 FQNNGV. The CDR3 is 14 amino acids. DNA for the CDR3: TGTGCCAGCAGCCCCATTGACCAGCGAGAGACCCAGTACTTC. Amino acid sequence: CASSPIDQRETQYF.

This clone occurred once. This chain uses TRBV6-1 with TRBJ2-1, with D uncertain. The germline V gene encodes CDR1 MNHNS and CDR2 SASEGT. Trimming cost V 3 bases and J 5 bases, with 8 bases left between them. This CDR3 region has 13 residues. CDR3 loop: CASSEYPDNEQFF. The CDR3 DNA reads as TGTGCCAGCAGTGAGTACCCGGACAATGAGCAGTTCTTC.

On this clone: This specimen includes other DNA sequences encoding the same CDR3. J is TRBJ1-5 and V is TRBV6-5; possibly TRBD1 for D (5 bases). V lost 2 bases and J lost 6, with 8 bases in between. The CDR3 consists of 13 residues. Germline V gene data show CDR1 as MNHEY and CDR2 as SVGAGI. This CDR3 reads CASSYRGGQPQHF. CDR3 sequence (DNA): TGTGCCAGCAGTTACCGGGGGGGTCAGCCCCAGCATTTT.

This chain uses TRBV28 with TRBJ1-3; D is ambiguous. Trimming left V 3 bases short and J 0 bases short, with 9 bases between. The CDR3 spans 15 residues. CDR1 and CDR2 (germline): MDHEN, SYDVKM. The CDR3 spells CASSFFGSSGNTIYF. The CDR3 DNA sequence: TGTGCCAGCAGTTTTTTCGGTAGCTCTGGAAACACCATATATTTT.

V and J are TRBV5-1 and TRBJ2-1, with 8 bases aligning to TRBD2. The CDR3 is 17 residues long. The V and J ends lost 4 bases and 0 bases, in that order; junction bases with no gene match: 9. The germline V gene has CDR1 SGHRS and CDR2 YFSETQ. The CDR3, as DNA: TGCGCCAGCAGCCTTAATCCCGGGACTAGCTCCTACAATGAGCAGTTCTTC. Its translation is CASSLNPGTSSYNEQFF. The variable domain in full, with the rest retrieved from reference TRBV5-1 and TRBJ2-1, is KAGVTQTPRYLIKTRGQQVTLSCSPISGHRSVSWYQQTPGQGLQFLFEYFSETQRNKGNFPGRFSGRQFSNSRSEMNVSTLELGDSALYLCASSLNPGTSSYNEQFFGPGTRLTVL.

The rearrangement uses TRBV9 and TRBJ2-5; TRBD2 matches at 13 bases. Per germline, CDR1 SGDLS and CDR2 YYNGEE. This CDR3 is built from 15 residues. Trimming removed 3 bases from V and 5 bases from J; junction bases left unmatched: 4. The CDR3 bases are TGTGCCAGCAGCGCACTAGCGGGAGGGCAGGAGACCCAGTACTTC. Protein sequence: CASSALAGGQETQYF. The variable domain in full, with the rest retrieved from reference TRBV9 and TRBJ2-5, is DSGVTQTPKHLITATGQRVTLRCSPRSGDLSVYWYQQSLDQGLQFLIQYYNGEERAKGNILERFSAQQFPDLHSELNLSSLELGDSALYFCASSALAGGQETQYFGPGTRLLVL.

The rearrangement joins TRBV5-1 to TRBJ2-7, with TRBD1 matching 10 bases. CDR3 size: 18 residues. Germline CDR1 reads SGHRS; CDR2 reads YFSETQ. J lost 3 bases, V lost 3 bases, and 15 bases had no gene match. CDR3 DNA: TGCGCCAGCAGCTCTATTCCGGGACAGGGGAGAGGGGGCTACGAGCAGTACTTC. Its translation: CASSSIPGQGRGGYEQYF.

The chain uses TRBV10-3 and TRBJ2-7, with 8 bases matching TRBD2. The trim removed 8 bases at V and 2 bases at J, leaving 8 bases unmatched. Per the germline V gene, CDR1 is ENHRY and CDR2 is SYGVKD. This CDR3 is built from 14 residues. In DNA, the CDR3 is TGTGCCATCGGCAGCGGGAGCCAAACCTACGAGCAGTACTTC. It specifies CAIGSGSQTYEQYF.